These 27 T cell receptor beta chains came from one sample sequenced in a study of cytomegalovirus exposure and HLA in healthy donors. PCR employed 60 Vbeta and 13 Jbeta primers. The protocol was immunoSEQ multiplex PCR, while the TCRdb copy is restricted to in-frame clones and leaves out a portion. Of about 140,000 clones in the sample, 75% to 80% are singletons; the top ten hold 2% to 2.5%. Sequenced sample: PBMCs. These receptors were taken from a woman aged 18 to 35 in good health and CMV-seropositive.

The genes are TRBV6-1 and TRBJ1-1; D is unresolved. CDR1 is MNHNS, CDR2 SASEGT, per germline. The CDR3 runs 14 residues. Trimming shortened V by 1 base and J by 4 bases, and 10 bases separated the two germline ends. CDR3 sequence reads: CASSEGGRTTEAFF. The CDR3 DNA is TGTGCCAGCAGTGAAGGCGGCAGAACCACTGAAGCTTTCTTT.

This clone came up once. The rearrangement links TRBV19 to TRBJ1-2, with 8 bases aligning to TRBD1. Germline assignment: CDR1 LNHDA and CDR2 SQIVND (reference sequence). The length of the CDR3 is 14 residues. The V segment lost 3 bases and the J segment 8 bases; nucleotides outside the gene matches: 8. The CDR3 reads CASSISRGQRGYTF. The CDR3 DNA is TGTGCCAGTAGTATCTCCAGGGGGCAAAGAGGCTACACCTTC.

CDR3 bases: TGTGCCAGCCGTGGGCCTACGGTCACAGATACGCAGTATTTT. Translation: CASRGPTVTDTQYF. The chain recombines TRBV7-9 with TRBJ2-3; D gene ambiguous. Germline CDR1 reads SEHNR; CDR2 reads FQNEAQ (reference sequence). V lost 8 bases, J lost 2 bases, and 14 bases lay in between. The length of the CDR3 is 14 residues.

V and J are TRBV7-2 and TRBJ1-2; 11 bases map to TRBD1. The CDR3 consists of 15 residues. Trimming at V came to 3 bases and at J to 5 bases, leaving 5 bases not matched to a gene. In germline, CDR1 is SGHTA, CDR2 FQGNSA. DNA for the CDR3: TGTGCCAGCAGCTTCGGGACAGGGGGGGTTTATGGCTACACCTTC. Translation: CASSFGTGGVYGYTF.

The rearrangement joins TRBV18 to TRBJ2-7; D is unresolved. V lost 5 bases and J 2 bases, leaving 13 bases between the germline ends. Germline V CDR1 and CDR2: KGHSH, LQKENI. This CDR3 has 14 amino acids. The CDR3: CASSTTTLAYEQYF. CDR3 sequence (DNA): TGTGCCAGCTCAACTACGACGCTGGCCTACGAGCAGTACTTC. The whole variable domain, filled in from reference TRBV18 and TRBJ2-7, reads NAGVMQNPRHLVRRRGQEARLRCSPMKGHSHVYWYRQLPEEGLKFMVYLQKENIIDESGMPKERFSAEFPKEGPSILRIQQVVRGDSAAYFCASSTTTLAYEQYFGPGTRLTVT.

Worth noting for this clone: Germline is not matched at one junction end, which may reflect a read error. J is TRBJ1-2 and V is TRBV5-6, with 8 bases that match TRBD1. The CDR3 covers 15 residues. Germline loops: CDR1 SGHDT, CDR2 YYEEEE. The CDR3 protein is CAGSLDRDLRDGYTF. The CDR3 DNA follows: TGTGCCGGCAGCTTGGACAGGGACCTGAGGGATGGCTACACCTTC.

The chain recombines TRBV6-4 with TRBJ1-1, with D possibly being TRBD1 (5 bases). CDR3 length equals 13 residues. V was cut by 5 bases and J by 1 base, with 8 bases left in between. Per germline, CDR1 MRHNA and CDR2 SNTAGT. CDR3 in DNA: TGTGCCAGCAGTAAGACAGAGAACACTGAAGCTTTCTTT. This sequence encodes CASSKTENTEAFF.

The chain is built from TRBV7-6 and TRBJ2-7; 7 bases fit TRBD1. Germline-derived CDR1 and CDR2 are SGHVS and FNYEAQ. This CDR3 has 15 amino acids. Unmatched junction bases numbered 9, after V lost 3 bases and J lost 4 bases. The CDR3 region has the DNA TGTGCCAGCAGCTTGTACAGGACAGGCCAGTACGAGCAGTACTTC. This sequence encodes CASSLYRTGQYEQYF.

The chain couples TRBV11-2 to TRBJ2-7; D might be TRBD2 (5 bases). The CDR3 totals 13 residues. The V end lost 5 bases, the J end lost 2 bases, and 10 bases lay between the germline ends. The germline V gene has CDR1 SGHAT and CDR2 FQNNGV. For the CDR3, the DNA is TGTGCCAGCAGCGTAGGACTGGCCTACGAGCAGTACTTC. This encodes CASSVGLAYEQYF. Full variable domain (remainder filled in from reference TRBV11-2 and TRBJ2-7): EAGVAQSPRYKIIEKRQSVAFWCNPISGHATLYWYQQILGQGPKLLIQFQNNGVVDDSQLPKDRFSAERLKGVDSTLKIQPAKLEDSAVYLCASSVGLAYEQYFGPGTRLTVT.

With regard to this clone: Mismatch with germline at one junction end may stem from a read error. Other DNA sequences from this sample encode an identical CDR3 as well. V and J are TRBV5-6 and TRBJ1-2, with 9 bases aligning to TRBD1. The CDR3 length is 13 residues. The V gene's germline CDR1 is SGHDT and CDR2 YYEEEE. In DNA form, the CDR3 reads TGCGCCAGCAGCACGGGACAGGGTTCTGGCTACACCTTC. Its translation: CASSTGQGSGYTF.

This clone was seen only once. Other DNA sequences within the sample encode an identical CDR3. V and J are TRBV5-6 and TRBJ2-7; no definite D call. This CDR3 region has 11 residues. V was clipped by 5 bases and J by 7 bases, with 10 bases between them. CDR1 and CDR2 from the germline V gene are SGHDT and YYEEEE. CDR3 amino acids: CASSYTSEQYF. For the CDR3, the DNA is TGTGCCAGCAGTTATACGAGTGAGCAGTACTTC.

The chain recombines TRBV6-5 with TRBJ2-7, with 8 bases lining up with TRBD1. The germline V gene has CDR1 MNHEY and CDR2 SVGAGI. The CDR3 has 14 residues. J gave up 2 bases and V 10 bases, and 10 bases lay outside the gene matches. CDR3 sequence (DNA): TGTGCCAACTGGACCAGGACAGGGCCCTACGAGCAGTACTTC. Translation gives CANWTRTGPYEQYF.

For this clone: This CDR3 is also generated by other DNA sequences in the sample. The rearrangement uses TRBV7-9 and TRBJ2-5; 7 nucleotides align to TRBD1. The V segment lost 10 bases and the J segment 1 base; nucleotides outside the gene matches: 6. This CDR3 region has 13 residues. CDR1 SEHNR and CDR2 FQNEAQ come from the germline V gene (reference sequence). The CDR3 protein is CAIIDRVQETQYF. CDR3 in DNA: TGTGCCATCATCGACAGGGTCCAAGAGACCCAGTACTTC.

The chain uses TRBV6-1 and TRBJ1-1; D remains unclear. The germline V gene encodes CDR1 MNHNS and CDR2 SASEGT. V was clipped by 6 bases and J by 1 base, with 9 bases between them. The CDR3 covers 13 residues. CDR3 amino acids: CASRNTWNTEAFF. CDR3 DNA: TGTGCCAGCAGGAATACATGGAACACTGAAGCTTTCTTT.

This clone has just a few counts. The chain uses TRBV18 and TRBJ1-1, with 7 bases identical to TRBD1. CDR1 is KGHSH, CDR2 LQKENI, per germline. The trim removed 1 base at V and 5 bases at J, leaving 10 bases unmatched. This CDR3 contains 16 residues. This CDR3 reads CASSPLPTGIKTEAFF. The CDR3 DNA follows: TGTGCCAGCTCACCACTCCCGACAGGGATAAAGACTGAAGCTTTCTTT.

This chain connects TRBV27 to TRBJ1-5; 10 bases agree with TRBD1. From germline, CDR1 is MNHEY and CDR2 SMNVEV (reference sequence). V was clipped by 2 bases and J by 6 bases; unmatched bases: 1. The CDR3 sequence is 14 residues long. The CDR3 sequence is CASSLDRGRQPQHF. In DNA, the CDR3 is TGTGCCAGCAGTTTAGACAGGGGGCGTCAGCCCCAGCATTTT.

The CDR3 reads CASRGTGESYEQYF. CDR3 sequence (DNA): TGTGCCAGCAGGGGGACAGGGGAGTCCTACGAGCAGTACTTC. The chain employs TRBV28 and TRBJ2-7; 10 bases fit TRBD1. Germline V gene lookup returns CDR1 MDHEN and CDR2 SYDVKM. This CDR3 comprises 14 residues. With V trimmed by 6 bases and J by 1 base, 3 bases remained unmatched.

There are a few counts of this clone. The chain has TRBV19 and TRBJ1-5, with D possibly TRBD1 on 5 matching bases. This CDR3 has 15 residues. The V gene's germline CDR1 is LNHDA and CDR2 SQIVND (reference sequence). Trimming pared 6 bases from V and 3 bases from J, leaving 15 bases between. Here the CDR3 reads CASRGTGQVNQPQHF. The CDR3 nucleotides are TGTGCCAGTAGGGGAACCGGACAAGTCAATCAGCCCCAGCATTTT.

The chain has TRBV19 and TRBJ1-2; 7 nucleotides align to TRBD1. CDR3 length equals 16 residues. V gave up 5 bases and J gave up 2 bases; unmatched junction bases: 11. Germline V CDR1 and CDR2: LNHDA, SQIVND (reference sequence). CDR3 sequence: CASSGPGQRKNYGYTF. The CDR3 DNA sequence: TGTGCCAGTAGTGGACCGGGACAGAGGAAAAACTATGGCTACACCTTC.

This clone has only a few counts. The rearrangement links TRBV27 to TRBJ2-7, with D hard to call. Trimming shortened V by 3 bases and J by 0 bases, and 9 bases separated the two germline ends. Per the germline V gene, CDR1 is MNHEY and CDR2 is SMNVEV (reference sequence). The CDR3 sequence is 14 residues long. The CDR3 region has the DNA TGTGCCAGCAGTTTGGCGGCGAGCTCCTACGAGCAGTACTTC. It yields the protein CASSLAASSYEQYF.

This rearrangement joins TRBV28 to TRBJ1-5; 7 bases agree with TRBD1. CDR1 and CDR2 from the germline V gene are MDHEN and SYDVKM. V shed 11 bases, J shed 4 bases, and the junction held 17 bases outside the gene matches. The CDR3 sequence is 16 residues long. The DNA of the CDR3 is TGTGCCGGACTACCTGCCGGGACAGCGCATAATCAGCCCCAGCATTTT. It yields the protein CAGLPAGTAHNQPQHF.

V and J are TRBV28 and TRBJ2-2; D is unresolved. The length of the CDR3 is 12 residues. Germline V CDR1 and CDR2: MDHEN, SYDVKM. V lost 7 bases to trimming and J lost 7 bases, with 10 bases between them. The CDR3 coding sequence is TGTGCCAGCACCCTGAGGATCGGGGAGCTGTTTTTT. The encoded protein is CASTLRIGELFF. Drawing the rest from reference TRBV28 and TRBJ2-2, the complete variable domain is DVKVTQSSRYLVKRTGEKVFLECVQDMDHENMFWYRQDPGLGLRLIYFSYDVKMKEKGDIPEGYSVSREKKERFSLILESASTNQTSMYLCASTLRIGELFFGEGSRLTVL.

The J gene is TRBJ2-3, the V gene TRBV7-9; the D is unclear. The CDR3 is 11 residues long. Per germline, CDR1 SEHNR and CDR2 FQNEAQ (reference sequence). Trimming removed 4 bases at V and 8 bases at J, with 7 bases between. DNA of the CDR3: TGTGCCAGCAGCTCTCCCGTTACGCAGTATTTT. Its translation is CASSSPVTQYF.

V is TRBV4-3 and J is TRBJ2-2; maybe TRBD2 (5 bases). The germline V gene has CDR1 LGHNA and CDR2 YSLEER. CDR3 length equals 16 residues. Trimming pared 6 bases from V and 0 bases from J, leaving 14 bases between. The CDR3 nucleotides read TGCGCCAGCAGAAGTATGGTCGGGACGAACACCGGGGAGCTGTTTTTT. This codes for CASRSMVGTNTGELFF.

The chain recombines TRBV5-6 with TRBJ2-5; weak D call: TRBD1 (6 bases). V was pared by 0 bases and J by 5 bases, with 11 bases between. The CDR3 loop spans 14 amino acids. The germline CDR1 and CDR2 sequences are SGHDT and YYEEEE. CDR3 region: CASSLDREYETQYF. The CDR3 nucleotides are TGTGCCAGCAGCTTGGACAGGGAGTACGAGACCCAGTACTTC.

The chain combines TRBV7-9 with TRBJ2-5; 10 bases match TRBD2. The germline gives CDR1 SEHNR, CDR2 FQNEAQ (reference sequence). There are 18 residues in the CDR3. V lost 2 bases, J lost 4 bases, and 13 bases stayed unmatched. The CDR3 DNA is TGTGCCAGCAGCTTAACCAGCGGGGGGGCCATAATCTTAGAGACCCAGTACTTC. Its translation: CASSLTSGGAIILETQYF.

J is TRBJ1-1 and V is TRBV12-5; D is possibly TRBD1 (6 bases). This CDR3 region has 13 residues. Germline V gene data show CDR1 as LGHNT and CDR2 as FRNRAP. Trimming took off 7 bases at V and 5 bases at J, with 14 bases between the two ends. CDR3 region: CASAEQGWTEAFF. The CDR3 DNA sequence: TGTGCTAGTGCCGAACAGGGTTGGACTGAAGCTTTCTTT. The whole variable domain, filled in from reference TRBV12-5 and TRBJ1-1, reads DARVTQTPRHKVTEMGQEVTMRCQPILGHNTVFWYRQTMMQGLELLAYFRNRAPLDDSGMPKDRFSAEMPDATLATLKIQPSEPRDSAVYFCASAEQGWTEAFFGQGTRLTVV.